These T cell receptor beta chains were read from a single sample in a study of cytomegalovirus exposure and HLA in healthy donors. Generated by immunoSEQ multiplex PCR, the TCRdb table keeps only in-frame clones and is missing some. The sample gives 130,000 to 150,000 clones, 80% of which show up once; roughly 4.7% is in the top ten. Source material: PBMCs. The source is a male donor in good health and CMV-seronegative. Both conserved end residues are trimmed from each CDR3. Each record gives: V gene, J gene, CDR3 protein.

>TRBV9|TRBJ2-3
ASSVKAVTDTQY
>TRBV7-6|TRBJ2-1
ASSLVPSGGINEQF
>TRBV11-2|TRBJ2-4
ASSWDRDKNIQY
>TRBV4-3|TRBJ1-1
ASSQVTGTEAF
>TRBV5-1|TRBJ1-3
ASSSRPGTGNTIY
>TRBV29-1|TRBJ2-2
SVKGGTNTGELF
>TRBV4-2|TRBJ2-4
ASSPRSRANIQY
>TRBV28|TRBJ2-4
ASSEGVKNIQY
>TRBV27|TRBJ2-7
ASSFVGDNEQY
>TRBV9|TRBJ2-7
ASSVVGGGPSEQY
>TRBV5-1|TRBJ1-2
ASSLSGQVYGYT
>TRBV30|TRBJ1-5
AWSDRDRGGQPQH
>TRBV5-1|TRBJ2-5
ASSRGAGGEGQY
>TRBV7-3|TRBJ2-3
ASSLTGGVRDTQY
>TRBV6-5|TRBJ2-1
ASTMGTTSKEF
>TRBV5-1|TRBJ1-2
ASSPDRTSYGYT
>TRBV7-2|TRBJ1-1
ASSLTAAVYVPEAF
>TRBV7-6|TRBJ1-4
ASSSHPPGTNEKLF
>TRBV7-8|TRBJ1-1
ASSPWGDREEAF
>TRBV28|TRBJ2-7
ASSLSGGPSYEQY
>TRBV4-3|TRBJ2-4
ASSQDLGQGMGTKNIQY
>TRBV10-2|TRBJ2-1
ASSFPPSSYNEQF
>TRBV28|TRBJ2-7
ASRMEGQRSYEQY
>TRBV7-3|TRBJ2-1
ASSPQPGLAGREQF
>TRBV15|TRBJ1-2
ATSKGQGTNYGYT
>TRBV6-4|TRBJ1-2
ASSDRGYGYT
>TRBV6-1|TRBJ1-3
ASSASEQGLSGNTIY
>TRBV5-1|TRBJ1-2
ASSLEASGTGDGYT
>TRBV18|TRBJ1-3
ASSPGIRQGGNTIY
>TRBV6-1|TRBJ2-7
ASSERGPSYEQY
>TRBV11-2|TRBJ2-7
ASSQIRGSYEQY
>TRBV2|TRBJ2-1
ASSDRQLGNEQF
>TRBV19|TRBJ2-5
ASSAGGELGGETQY
>TRBV7-2|NA
ASSRSAGPSYEQY
>TRBV7-2|TRBJ1-1
ASRAEPTNTEAF
>TRBV5-6|TRBJ1-1
ASSSRQASEAF
>TRBV9|TRBJ2-7
ASSLGEVGEQY
>TRBV7-9|TRBJ2-2
ASSLASGYTGELF
>TRBV7-2|TRBJ2-3
ASRQGYTQY
>TRBV7-2|TRBJ1-1
ASSSRESGTEAF
>TRBV5-1|TRBJ2-2
ASSLVTGQNTGELF
>TRBV5-1|TRBJ2-7
ASAMGPSLSGGSYEQY
>TRBV6-6|TRBJ1-2
ASRDRLNYGYT